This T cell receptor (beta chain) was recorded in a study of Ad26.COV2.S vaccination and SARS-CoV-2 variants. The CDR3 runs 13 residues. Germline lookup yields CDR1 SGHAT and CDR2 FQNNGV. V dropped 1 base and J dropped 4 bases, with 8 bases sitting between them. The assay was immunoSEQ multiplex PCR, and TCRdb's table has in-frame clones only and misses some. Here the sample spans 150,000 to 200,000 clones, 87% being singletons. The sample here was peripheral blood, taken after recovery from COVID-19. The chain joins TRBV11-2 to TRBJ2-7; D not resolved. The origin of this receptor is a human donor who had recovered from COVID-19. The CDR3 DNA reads TGTGCCAGCAGCTTAGTAGGATGGTACGAGCAGTACTTC. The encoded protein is CASSLVGWYEQYF.